Listed below are T cell receptor beta chains from one sample, sequenced in a study of neurological immune-mediated disorders. TCRdb analysed the 5' RACE reads with MiXCR anew, one entry per CDR3 protein. The sample holds tens of thousands of distinct CDR3 sequences, approximately 10% seen once. Specimen: PBMCs. These receptors all come from a man aged 40-55 years in good health. Both conserved end residues are part of each CDR3. The D gene is left open where the match is weak. Rows give clone size only sometimes, using once, few, many, or a class for an expanded clone.

clone size	V gene	D gene	J gene	CDR3 DNA	CDR3 protein
many	TRBV10-3	-	TRBJ1-1	TGTGCCATCAAGACAGGGAACACTGAAGCTTTCTTT	CAIKTGNTEAFF
many	TRBV10-2	TRBD1	TRBJ2-7	TGCGCCAGCATGCGATGGGACAGCACCTCCTACGAGCAGTACTTC	CASMRWDSTSYEQYF
-	TRBV6-5	-	TRBJ2-2	TGTGCCAGCAGTTACTTTAGCGGAACCACCGGGGAGCTGTTTTTT	CASSYFSGTTGELFF
-	TRBV5-1	TRBD1	TRBJ1-6	TGCGCTATCACCCCTCGGGGACAGGGAGGATCACCCCTCCACTTT	CAITPRGQGGSPLHF
many	TRBV10-3	TRBD1	TRBJ2-1	TGTGCCATCAGAGGGACAGGGAACTCCTACAATGAGCAGTTCTTC	CAIRGTGNSYNEQFF
many	TRBV6-5	TRBD1	TRBJ2-5	TGTGCCAGCAGTTACGAGCGGACAGGGGGTCTAGAGACCCAGTACTTC	CASSYERTGGLETQYF
many	TRBV7-2	TRBD2	TRBJ2-7	TGTGCCAGCAGCTCGTCGGGACTAGCGGGGGGGCACAACGAGCAGTACTTC	CASSSSGLAGGHNEQYF
-	TRBV29-1	TRBD2	TRBJ2-1	TGCAGCGCTGCTGGGGGGGTCTACAATGAGCAGTTCTTC	CSAAGGVYNEQFF
-	TRBV2	-	TRBJ1-5	TGTGCCAGCAGTGACAATGCCTTTGAAGGCAATCAGCCCCAGCATTTT	CASSDNAFEGNQPQHF
many	TRBV5-1	-	TRBJ2-3	TGCGCCAGCAGCTTAGGTGGGAGTCAAGGAGATACGCAGTATTTT	CASSLGGSQGDTQYF
many	TRBV5-1	-	TRBJ1-4	TGCGCCAGCAGCTTGGATTGGCAGGTAGAAATCGCAACTAATGAAAAACTGTTTTTT	CASSLDWQVEIATNEKLFF
many	TRBV12-3/TRBV12-4	TRBD2	TRBJ2-1	TGTGCCAGCAGACCGATAGCGGGGCATTCCTACAATGAGCAGTTCTTC	CASRPIAGHSYNEQFF
many	TRBV7-3	TRBD2	TRBJ2-3	TGTGCCAGCAGCCCATTAGCGGGGGGAGATACGCAGTATTTT	CASSPLAGGDTQYF
many	TRBV7-9	-	TRBJ2-7	TGTGCCAGCAGCTCTGACATTGCCTACGAGCAGTACTTC	CASSSDIAYEQYF
many	TRBV12-3/TRBV12-4	-	TRBJ2-1	TGTGCCAGCAGTTCTCGAATCGGGACGAATGAGCAGTTCTTC	CASSSRIGTNEQFF
many	TRBV11-3	-	TRBJ2-2	TGTGCCAGCAGCTTACACACCGGGGAGCTGTTTTTT	CASSLHTGELFF
many	TRBV5-1	-	TRBJ2-7	TGCGCCAGCAGCATCCCCAGGGTCGGCGACGAGCAGTACTTC	CASSIPRVGDEQYF